This T cell receptor beta chain emerged from a study of T cells in Graves' hyperthyroidism and ophthalmopathy. Study-wide points: A model built on 13 V-J features separated ophthalmopathy from stable hyperthyroidism.

Those patients with uncontrolled infection, other autoimmune disease, pregnancy or lactation were excluded. Diagnostic assessment was based on clinical symptoms, serum thyroxine and TRAb, thyroid ultrasound and orbital computed tomography. A roughly 9.1 ml volume of fresh peripheral blood provided the PBMCs. There were TCR beta CDR3 regions amplified from RNA transcripts. The HTBI set primed first-round TCR CDR3 RT-PCR. TCRdb re-analysed the multiplex PCR reads in MiXCR, keeping a single row per CDR3 protein. There are roughly 570,000 distinct CDR3 sequences in the sample; about a sixth occur only once, and about 7% lies in the top ten. Turning to this clonotype: The antigen is not known.

The V gene lost 3 bases and the J gene lost 12 bases, with 21 bases spanning the gap. CDR3 length: 14 residues. Germline V gives CDR1 SQVTM, CDR2 ANQGSEA. The material sequenced was blood. The chain carries TRBV29-1 and TRBJ2-1, with D tentatively TRBD1 (6 bases). The TCR was taken from a young woman with Graves' hyperthyroidism. The CDR3 here is CSVDPRDTGIGQFF. The CDR3 nucleotides read TGCAGCGTTGACCCGAGGGACACTGGGATTGGGCAGTTCTTC.